The rows below give T cell receptor beta chains drawn from one sample of a study of shared clonotypes between healthy human individuals. Sequencing used immunoSEQ multiplex PCR; TCRdb keeps in-frame clones, though not all of them. The sample contains about 680,000 clones, over 65% of which appear only once. Sequenced: memory CD4+ T cells sorted from blood. The receptor source for this set is a woman younger than 45 in good health. The CDR3 runs from the conserved cysteine through the conserved F or W. The D gene is left open where the match is weak. Some rows have no size entry. The others give once, few or many, or a class for an expanded clone.

cdr3_aa: CAWSDRLRTEAFF; cdr3_nt: TGTGCCTGGAGTGACAGGCTTCGGACTGAAGCTTTCTTT; clone_size: .; v_call: TRBV30; d_call: .; j_call: TRBJ1-1; cdr3_length: 13
cdr3_aa: CASSLRAGAVSTDTQYF; cdr3_nt: TGTGCCAGCAGCTTAAGGGCAGGGGCGGTTAGCACAGATACGCAGTATTTT; clone_size: once; v_call: TRBV11-2; d_call: .; j_call: TRBJ2-3; cdr3_length: 17
cdr3_aa: CASSATERRQSKNQPQHF; cdr3_nt: TGTGCCAGCAGTGCGACCGAGCGAAGACAGTCTAAGAATCAGCCCCAGCATTTT; clone_size: .; v_call: TRBV28; d_call: .; j_call: TRBJ1-5; cdr3_length: 18
cdr3_aa: CASSYTGAGEKLFF; cdr3_nt: TGTGCCAGCAGTTACACAGGCGCGGGCGAAAAACTGTTTTTT; clone_size: once; v_call: TRBV6-5; d_call: .; j_call: TRBJ1-4; cdr3_length: 14
cdr3_aa: CASSLLGTSSGNTIYF; cdr3_nt: TGTGCCAGCAGCTTATTAGGGACGAGCTCTGGAAACACCATATATTTT; clone_size: .; v_call: TRBV7-9; d_call: .; j_call: TRBJ1-3; cdr3_length: 16
cdr3_aa: CASSSEREWDTDTQYF; cdr3_nt: TGTGCCAGCAGTTCGGAGCGGGAGTGGGACACAGATACGCAGTATTTT; clone_size: .; v_call: TRBV28; d_call: TRBD2; j_call: TRBJ2-3; cdr3_length: 16
cdr3_aa: CASSLGRSYEQYF; cdr3_nt: TGTGCCAGCAGCTTGGGAAGGTCCTACGAGCAGTACTTC; clone_size: .; v_call: TRBV5-5; d_call: .; j_call: TRBJ2-7; cdr3_length: 13
cdr3_aa: CASKRDGWAAPSYEQYF; cdr3_nt: TGCGCCAGCAAGAGGGATGGGTGGGCGGCCCCCTCCTACGAGCAGTACTTC; clone_size: .; v_call: TRBV5-1; d_call: .; j_call: TRBJ2-7; cdr3_length: 17
cdr3_aa: CSVDRTGTSYNEQFF; cdr3_nt: TGCAGCGTTGACAGGACAGGGACGTCCTACAATGAGCAGTTCTTC; clone_size: .; v_call: TRBV29-1; d_call: TRBD1; j_call: TRBJ2-1; cdr3_length: 15
cdr3_aa: CASRRSFQPQHF; cdr3_nt: TGTGCCAGCAGGAGGTCTTTCCAGCCCCAGCATTTT; clone_size: .; v_call: TRBV28; d_call: .; j_call: TRBJ1-5; cdr3_length: 12
cdr3_aa: CASSEAGQKVLETQYF; cdr3_nt: TGTGCCAGCAGCGAAGCGGGACAGAAAGTTCTGGAGACCCAGTACTTC; clone_size: .; v_call: TRBV5-6; d_call: .; j_call: TRBJ2-5; cdr3_length: 16
cdr3_aa: CASSDPPGGWGEGYEQYF; cdr3_nt: TGTGCCAGCAGTGACCCCCCGGGGGGGTGGGGAGAAGGCTACGAGCAGTACTTC; clone_size: .; v_call: TRBV6-4; d_call: TRBD2; j_call: TRBJ2-7; cdr3_length: 18
cdr3_aa: CASSLRQGALVGYTF; cdr3_nt: TGCGCCAGCAGCCTCCGACAGGGTGCTCTAGTTGGCTACACCTTC; clone_size: .; v_call: TRBV4-1; d_call: TRBD1; j_call: TRBJ1-2; cdr3_length: 15
cdr3_aa: CASSADRGAETQYF; cdr3_nt: TGTGCCAGCAGCGCGGACAGGGGTGCTGAGACCCAGTACTTC; clone_size: .; v_call: TRBV7-9; d_call: TRBD1; j_call: TRBJ2-5; cdr3_length: 14
cdr3_aa: CASRTPGFLGGEQFF; cdr3_nt: TGTGCCAGCAGGACCCCGGGATTTCTTGGGGGGGAGCAGTTCTTC; clone_size: .; v_call: TRBV28; d_call: .; j_call: TRBJ2-1; cdr3_length: 15
cdr3_aa: CAWSSGSRFQETQYF; cdr3_nt: TGTGCCTGGAGTAGTGGGTCCAGGTTCCAAGAGACCCAGTACTTC; clone_size: .; v_call: TRBV30; d_call: .; j_call: TRBJ2-5; cdr3_length: 15
cdr3_aa: CASRVGAHTDTQYF; cdr3_nt: TGTGCCAGCAGGGTCGGGGCACACACAGATACGCAGTATTTT; clone_size: .; v_call: TRBV6-5; d_call: .; j_call: TRBJ2-3; cdr3_length: 14